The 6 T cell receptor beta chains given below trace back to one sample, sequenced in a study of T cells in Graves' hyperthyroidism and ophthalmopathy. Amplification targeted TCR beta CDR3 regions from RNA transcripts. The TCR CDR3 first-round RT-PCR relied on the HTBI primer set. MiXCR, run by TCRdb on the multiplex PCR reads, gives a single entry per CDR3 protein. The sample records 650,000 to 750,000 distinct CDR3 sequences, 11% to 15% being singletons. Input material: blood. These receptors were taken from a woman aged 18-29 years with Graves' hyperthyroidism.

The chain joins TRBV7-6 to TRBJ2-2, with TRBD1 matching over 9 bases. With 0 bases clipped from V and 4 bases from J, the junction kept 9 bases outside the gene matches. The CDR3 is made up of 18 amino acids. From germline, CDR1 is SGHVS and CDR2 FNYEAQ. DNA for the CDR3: TGTGCCAGCAGCTTAGCGGGTGGGGACAGGGTGTTCACCGGGGAGCTGTTTTTT. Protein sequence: CASSLAGGDRVFTGELFF.

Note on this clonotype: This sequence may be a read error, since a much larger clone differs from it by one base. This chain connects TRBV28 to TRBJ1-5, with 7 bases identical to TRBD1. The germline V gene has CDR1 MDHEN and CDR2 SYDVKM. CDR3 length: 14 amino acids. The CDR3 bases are TGTGCCAGCAGTTTATACAGGGGCAATCGGCCCCAGCATTTT. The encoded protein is CASSLYRGNRPQHF.

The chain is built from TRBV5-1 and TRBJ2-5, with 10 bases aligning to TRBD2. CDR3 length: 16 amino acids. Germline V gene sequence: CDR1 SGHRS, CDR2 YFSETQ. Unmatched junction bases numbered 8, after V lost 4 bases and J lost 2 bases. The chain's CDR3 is CASSRSGTSDQETQYF. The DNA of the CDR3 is TGCGCCAGCAGCAGATCCGGGACTAGCGATCAAGAGACCCAGTACTTC. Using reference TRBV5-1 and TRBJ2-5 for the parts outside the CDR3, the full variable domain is KAGVTQTPRYLIKTRGQQVTLSCSPISGHRSVSWYQQTPGQGLQFLFEYFSETQRNKGNFPGRFSGRQFSNSRSEMNVSTLELGDSALYLCASSRSGTSDQETQYFGPGTRLLVL.

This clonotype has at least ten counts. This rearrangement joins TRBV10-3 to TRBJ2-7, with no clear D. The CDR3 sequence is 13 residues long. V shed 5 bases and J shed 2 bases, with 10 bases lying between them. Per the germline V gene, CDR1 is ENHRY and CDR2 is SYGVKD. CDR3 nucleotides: TGTGCCATCAGTTCCTTAAATACCTACGAGCAGTACTTC. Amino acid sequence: CAISSLNTYEQYF.

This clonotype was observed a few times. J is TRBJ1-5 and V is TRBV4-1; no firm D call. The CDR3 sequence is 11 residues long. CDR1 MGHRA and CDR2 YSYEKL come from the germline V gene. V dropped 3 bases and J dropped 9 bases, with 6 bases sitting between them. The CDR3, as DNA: TGCGCCAGCAGCCACCCCGGGCCCCAGCATTTT. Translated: CASSHPGPQHF.

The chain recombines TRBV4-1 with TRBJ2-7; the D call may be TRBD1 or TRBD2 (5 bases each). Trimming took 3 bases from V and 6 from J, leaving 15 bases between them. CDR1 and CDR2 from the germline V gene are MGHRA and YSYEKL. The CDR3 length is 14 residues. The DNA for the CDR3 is TGCGCCAGCAGCCAGCCGGGACGTTCGGTCGAGCAGTACTTC. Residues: CASSQPGRSVEQYF.